The clone carrying this T cell receptor (beta chain) has just a few counts. The antigen remains unidentified. This record comes from a study of cytomegalovirus exposure and HLA in healthy donors. At the level of the study: Clustering assigned 81% of the approximately 370 genotyped donors to the Caucasian-associated ancestry cluster.

Study findings and constraints: There were some public TCRs occurring in many donors, but most TCR sequences were rare.

Deletions cut 4 bases from V and 5 bases from J, with 11 bases between. The CDR3 extends over 13 amino acids. CDR1 is MGHRA and CDR2 is YSYEKL in the germline V gene. A multiplex PCR was run with 60 Vbeta primers and 13 Jbeta primers. Using immunoSEQ multiplex PCR, the repertoire was profiled, and TCRdb retains in-frame clones only, with some absent. The table shows under 150,000 clones, with over 60% occurring only once. Healthy people donating bone marrow made up the donors. The receptor comes from a man between 25 and 39 years old in good health and CMV-seropositive. The genes are TRBV4-1 and TRBJ2-5; D is undetermined. Specimen: PBMCs. CDR3 residues: CASSPYTTETQYF. In DNA form, the CDR3 reads TGCGCCAGCAGCCCATATACTACGGAGACCCAGTACTTC.